The rows below give T cell receptor beta chains drawn from one sample of a study of identical twins. TCRdb re-derived calls from the 5' RACE reads in MiXCR, one entry per CDR3 protein. The repertoire includes 750,000 to 950,000 distinct CDR3 sequences, 9% to 15% of them detected once, and around 1.5% sits in the top ten. This sample also belongs to another study, concerning yellow fever vaccine responses in identical twins.

Sequenced material: PBMCs. The receptors were sampled from a woman in her late teens or twenties in good health. Both conserved end residues are part of each CDR3. D genes are given only for firm matches. Clone size is stated in some rows and not others, as once, few, many or a class when expanded.

d_gene,j_gene,abundance,len,v_gene,CDR3nt,CDR3aa
NA,TRBJ2-2,NA,15,TRBV20-1,TGCAGTGCTAGACCGAGCGGTACTAACACCGGGGAGCTGTTTTTT,CSARPSGTNTGELFF
NA,TRBJ2-7,many,11,TRBV10-3,TGTGCCATCAGTGAAAACTACGAGCAGTACTTC,CAISENYEQYF
NA,TRBJ2-2,many,14,TRBV5-1,TGCGCCAGCAGCAATAGGTTGCACACCGGGGAGCTGTTTTTT,CASSNRLHTGELFF
TRBD1,TRBJ2-3,NA,16,TRBV7-9,TGTGCCAGCAGCCCAAGACAGGGGCTACTGACAGATACGCAGTATTTT,CASSPRQGLLTDTQYF
NA,TRBJ1-5,many,14,TRBV28,TGTGCCAGCAATTGGGACGTTAGCAATCAGCCCCAGCATTTT,CASNWDVSNQPQHF
NA,TRBJ2-3,few,13,TRBV12-3/TRBV12-4,TGTGCCAGCAGTTGGCTGGCCACAGATACGCAGTATTTT,CASSWLATDTQYF
NA,TRBJ2-6,NA,13,TRBV6-1,TGTGCCAGCTCAACTCTGGGGGCCAACGTCCTGACTTTC,CASSTLGANVLTF
TRBD2,TRBJ2-3,NA,16,TRBV28,TGTGCCAGCAGCTCTGGCGGGGGGCGGAGTAGAGATACGCAGTATTTT,CASSSGGGRSRDTQYF
TRBD2,TRBJ2-2,NA,15,TRBV2,TGTGCCAGCAGTTGGGCTAGCGGGCCCACCGGGGAGCTGTTTTTT,CASSWASGPTGELFF
NA,TRBJ1-1,NA,18,TRBV7-8,TGTGCCAGCAGTCCTCGCCCCGCGCAGGGAGCCCTAAACACTGAAGCTTTCTTT,CASSPRPAQGALNTEAFF
NA,TRBJ2-6,NA,15,TRBV5-1,TGCGCCAGCAACTCAGGGTACTCTGGGGCCAACGTCCTGACTTTC,CASNSGYSGANVLTF
TRBD1,TRBJ1-6,few,15,TRBV10-3,TGTGCCATCAGTCGGAGACAGGGCGGGAATTCACCCCTCCACTTT,CAISRRQGGNSPLHF
NA,TRBJ2-2,few,14,TRBV18,TGTGCCAGCTCACCAATGGAAAACACCGGGGAGCTGTTTTTT,CASSPMENTGELFF
NA,TRBJ1-1,NA,13,TRBV7-9,TGTGCCAGCAGCTTGGCCGGGACTCAAGAAGCTTTCTTT,CASSLAGTQEAFF
NA,TRBJ1-1,many,14,TRBV4-1,TGCGCCAGCAGCCAAGGACTGGTGAACACTGAAGCTTTCTTT,CASSQGLVNTEAFF
NA,TRBJ2-4,NA,21,TRBV2,TGTGCCAGCAGTGAAGCGCGGTTTATAGGGTCAATGAGTGGGACCAAAAACATTCAGTACTTC,CASSEARFIGSMSGTKNIQYF
NA,TRBJ1-1,few,17,TRBV3-1,TGTGCCAGCAGCCAAGTGGGGGCACCACCGATAAACACTGAAGCTTTCTTT,CASSQVGAPPINTEAFF
NA,TRBJ2-2,many,15,TRBV13,TGTGCCAGCAGCTTAGAGGGCAGCGCCACCGGGGAGCTGTTTTTT,CASSLEGSATGELFF
TRBD1,TRBJ1-1,many,14,TRBV6-2/TRBV6-3,TGTGCCAGCACTCCAGGGGGGGCGAACACTGAAGCTTTCTTT,CASTPGGANTEAFF
NA,TRBJ2-5,few,15,TRBV20-1,TGCAGTGCTAGAGATCCACAGCTTATTCAAGAGACCCAGTACTTC,CSARDPQLIQETQYF
NA,TRBJ1-4,many,15,TRBV7-2,TGTGCCAGCAGCAAAGGACGGACGGGGGGTGAAAAACTGTTTTTT,CASSKGRTGGEKLFF
TRBD2,TRBJ2-1,few,14,TRBV2,TGTGCCAGCAGTGAGGGACTAGCGCCCAATGAGCAGTTCTTC,CASSEGLAPNEQFF
TRBD2,TRBJ2-1,many,19,TRBV3-1,TGTGCCAGCATCCAACCGATCCCGACTAGCGGGTCCACCTACAATGAGCAGTTCTTC,CASIQPIPTSGSTYNEQFF
TRBD1,TRBJ2-1,many,13,TRBV29-1,TGCAGCGTCACAGGGGGAAAGGACAATGAGCAGTTCTTC,CSVTGGKDNEQFF
NA,TRBJ2-7,many,13,TRBV5-5,TGTGCCAGCAGCCCCCGGACGAGCTACGAGCAGTACTTC,CASSPRTSYEQYF
NA,TRBJ2-3,NA,15,TRBV11-3,TGTGCCAGCAGCCGACCGCCGGGGGAAGGAGATACGCAGTATTTT,CASSRPPGEGDTQYF
TRBD1,TRBJ1-5,NA,14,TRBV2,TGTGCCAGCATGGGACAGGGATCGGGTCAGCCCCAGCATTTT,CASMGQGSGQPQHF
NA,TRBJ2-1,few,14,TRBV7-2,TGTGCCAGCAGCTTAAGGCTAGCGCCTAATGAGCAGTTCTTC,CASSLRLAPNEQFF
TRBD2,TRBJ2-1,few,14,TRBV27,TGTGCCAGCACAATAAGGCTAGCGGGGGGCCGTAAGTTCTTC,CASTIRLAGGRKFF
NA,TRBJ1-1,few,15,TRBV6-1,TGTGCCAGCAGTCCCCAAGGGTACGGGGGGACTGAAGCTTTCTTT,CASSPQGYGGTEAFF
NA,TRBJ2-3,NA,15,TRBV2,TGTGCCAGCAGGGCGGGGAGCGGCCGCACAGATACGCAGTATTTT,CASRAGSGRTDTQYF
NA,TRBJ2-5,NA,14,TRBV7-9,TGTGCCAGCAGCTTAGACTACACGATAGAGACCCAGTACTTC,CASSLDYTIETQYF
TRBD2,TRBJ2-1,NA,14,TRBV7-3,TGTGCCAGCAGTGATAGCGGGAGTTACAATGAGCAGTTCTTC,CASSDSGSYNEQFF
NA,TRBJ1-6,few,16,TRBV5-1,TGCGCCAGCAGCCCCGGCGAGTTCCCAGGCGGTTCACCCCTCCACTTT,CASSPGEFPGGSPLHF
TRBD1,TRBJ1-1,once,14,TRBV29-1,TGCAGCGTTTTTATCCAGCAGGGGGCTACTGAAGCTTTCTTT,CSVFIQQGATEAFF
NA,TRBJ1-5,few,16,TRBV10-2,TGCGCCAGCAGTGACCTTACCCTGGGGCAGAATCAGCCCCAGCATTTT,CASSDLTLGQNQPQHF
NA,TRBJ2-1,NA,12,TRBV18,TGTGCCAGCGACGGCGGGCACAATGAGCAGTTCTTC,CASDGGHNEQFF
TRBD2,TRBJ2-1,NA,16,TRBV11-3,TGTGCCAGCAACCCTAGCTCGGGCGGGAGGGAAACTGAGCAGTTCTTC,CASNPSSGGRETEQFF
NA,TRBJ2-2,NA,13,TRBV6-6,TGTGCCAGCGGACTGTCGAACACCGGGGAGCTGTTTTTT,CASGLSNTGELFF
TRBD2,TRBJ2-3,few,16,TRBV29-1,TGCAGCGTTGGCCTAGCGGGGGGGACTAGCACAGATACGCAGTATTTT,CSVGLAGGTSTDTQYF
NA,TRBJ2-1,NA,13,TRBV19,TGTGCCAGTAGTGTGGGACTCACGAATGAGCAGTTCTTC,CASSVGLTNEQFF
NA,TRBJ1-5,many,14,TRBV4-1,TGCGCCAGCAGCCAAGGCCAGTTCAATCAGCCCCAGCATTTT,CASSQGQFNQPQHF
TRBD2,TRBJ2-3,few,18,TRBV12-5,TGTGCTAGTGGTTTGGTAATGGCTCTAGCGGGAGTCAGAGATACGCAGTATTTT,CASGLVMALAGVRDTQYF
NA,TRBJ2-7,many,16,TRBV12-3/TRBV12-4,TGTGCCAGCAGTTTAGGGTCCGGCCGATCGAGCTACGAGCAGTACTTC,CASSLGSGRSSYEQYF
NA,TRBJ2-2,many,12,TRBV5-6,TGTGCCAGCAGCTGGGTCACCGGGGAGCTGTTTTTT,CASSWVTGELFF
TRBD1,TRBJ2-1,few,16,TRBV5-1,TGCGCCAGCAGCAGACTCCCGGGACAGGGTGACAATGAGCAGTTCTTC,CASSRLPGQGDNEQFF
NA,TRBJ1-4,many,14,TRBV12-3/TRBV12-4,TGTGCCAGCAGTTTAGGCAGGGGTGGTGAAAAACTGTTTTTT,CASSLGRGGEKLFF
NA,TRBJ2-7,NA,16,TRBV11-2,TGTGCCAGCAGCACGCCTCGGACGGACCTAGGGAAGGGGCAGTACTTC,CASSTPRTDLGKGQYF
NA,TRBJ1-1,NA,14,TRBV6-5,TGTGCCAGCAGTTACGGGGGTCAGTACACTGAAGCTTTCTTT,CASSYGGQYTEAFF
NA,TRBJ2-7,few,13,TRBV5-1,TGCGCCAGCAGTGGGCTACCATTCTACGAGCAGTACTTC,CASSGLPFYEQYF
TRBD1,TRBJ2-3,NA,16,TRBV15,TGTGCCACCAGCAGAGGACAGGGGGCGAGCACAGATACGCAGTATTTT,CATSRGQGASTDTQYF
TRBD1,TRBJ1-6,many,16,TRBV9,TGTGCCAGCAGCCCAAAGGACAGGAGATATAATTCACCCCTCCACTTT,CASSPKDRRYNSPLHF
NA,TRBJ2-3,few,14,TRBV12-3/TRBV12-4,TGTGCCAGCAGTCCCTCGGATCGCACAGATACGCAGTATTTT,CASSPSDRTDTQYF